This TCR beta chain was retrieved from a study of blood T cell repertoires in COVID-19. Looking at the study overall: The study drew acute and convalescent COVID-19 samples from the United States, Italy and Spain. T cells, B-cell-depleted T cells, or PBMCs supplied cDNA or gDNA.

V lost 4 bases and J 4 bases, leaving 14 bases between the germline ends. The CDR3 is made up of 14 amino acids. Germline V gives CDR1 SGHTS, CDR2 YDEGEE. In the original processing: Estimated nucleated cell counts came from reference gene primer amplification. The method was immunoSEQ multiplex PCR; TCRdb's version includes in-frame clones alone and lacks a portion of them. V, J and clone size are those of that table, while D and trimming were read from the DNA. The sample records 280,000 or so clones, about 87% being singletons. Sequences were obtained from peripheral blood. The chain employs TRBV5-8 and TRBJ1-2, with D unclear. The sequence came from a woman in her twenties or thirties who had recovered from COVID-19. CDR3 protein: CASSEERRTYGYTF. The CDR3 DNA reads as TGTGCCAGCAGCGAAGAGCGGAGGACCTATGGCTACACCTTC.